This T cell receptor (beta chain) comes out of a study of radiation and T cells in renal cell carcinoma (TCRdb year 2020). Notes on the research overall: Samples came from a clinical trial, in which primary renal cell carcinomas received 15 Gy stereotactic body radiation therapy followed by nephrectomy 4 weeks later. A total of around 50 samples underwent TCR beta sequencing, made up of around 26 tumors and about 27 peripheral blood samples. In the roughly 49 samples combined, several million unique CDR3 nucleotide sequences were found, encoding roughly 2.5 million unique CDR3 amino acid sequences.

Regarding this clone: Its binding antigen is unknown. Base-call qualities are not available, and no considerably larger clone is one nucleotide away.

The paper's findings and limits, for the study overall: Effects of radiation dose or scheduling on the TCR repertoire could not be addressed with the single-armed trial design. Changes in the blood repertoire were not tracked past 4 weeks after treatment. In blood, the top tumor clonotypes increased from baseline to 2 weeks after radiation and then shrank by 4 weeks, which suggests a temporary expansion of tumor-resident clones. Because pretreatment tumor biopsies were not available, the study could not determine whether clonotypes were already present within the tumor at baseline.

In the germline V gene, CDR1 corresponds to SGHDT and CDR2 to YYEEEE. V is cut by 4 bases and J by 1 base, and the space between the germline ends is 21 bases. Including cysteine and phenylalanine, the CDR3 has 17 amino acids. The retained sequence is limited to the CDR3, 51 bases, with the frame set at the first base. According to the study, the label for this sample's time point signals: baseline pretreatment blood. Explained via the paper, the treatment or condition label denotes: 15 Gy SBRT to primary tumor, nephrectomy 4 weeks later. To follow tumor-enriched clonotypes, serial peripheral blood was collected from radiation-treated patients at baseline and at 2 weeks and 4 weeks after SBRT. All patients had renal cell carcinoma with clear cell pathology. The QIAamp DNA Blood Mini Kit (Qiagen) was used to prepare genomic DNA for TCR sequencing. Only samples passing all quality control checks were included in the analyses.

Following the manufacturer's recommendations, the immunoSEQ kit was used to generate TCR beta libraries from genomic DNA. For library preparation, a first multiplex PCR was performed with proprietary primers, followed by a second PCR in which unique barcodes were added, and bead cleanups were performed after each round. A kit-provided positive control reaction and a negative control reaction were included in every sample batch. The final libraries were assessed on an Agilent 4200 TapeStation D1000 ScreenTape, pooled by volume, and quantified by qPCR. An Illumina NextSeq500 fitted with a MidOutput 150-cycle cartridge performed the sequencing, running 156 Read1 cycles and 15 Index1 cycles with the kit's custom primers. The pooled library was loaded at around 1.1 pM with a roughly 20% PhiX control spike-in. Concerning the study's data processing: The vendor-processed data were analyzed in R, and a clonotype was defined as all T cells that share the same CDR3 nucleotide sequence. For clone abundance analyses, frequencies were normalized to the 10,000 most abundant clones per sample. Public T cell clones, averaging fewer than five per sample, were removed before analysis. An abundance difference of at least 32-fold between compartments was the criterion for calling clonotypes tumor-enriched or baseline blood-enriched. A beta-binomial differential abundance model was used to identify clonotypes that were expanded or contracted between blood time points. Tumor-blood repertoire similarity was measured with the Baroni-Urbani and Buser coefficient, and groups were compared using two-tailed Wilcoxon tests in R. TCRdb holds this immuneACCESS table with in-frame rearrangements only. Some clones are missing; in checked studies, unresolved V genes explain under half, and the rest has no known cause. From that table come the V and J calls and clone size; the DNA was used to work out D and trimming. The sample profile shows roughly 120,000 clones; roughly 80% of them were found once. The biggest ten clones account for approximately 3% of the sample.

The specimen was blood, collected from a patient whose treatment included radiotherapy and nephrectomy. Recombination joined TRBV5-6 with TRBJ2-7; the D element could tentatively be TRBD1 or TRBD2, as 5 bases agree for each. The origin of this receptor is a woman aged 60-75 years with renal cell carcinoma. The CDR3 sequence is CASSKGRVMGSSYEQYF. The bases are TGTGCCAGCAGCAAGGGACGCGTAATGGGATCTTCCTACGAGCAGTACTTC.